This T cell receptor (beta chain) was profiled in a study of OX40 agonist ivuxolimab in advanced cancers. Study overall: Partial responses occurred in three patients (one hepatocellular carcinoma, two cutaneous melanoma).

CDR3 length equals 14 residues. With 6 bases removed from V and 4 bases from J, the gap between germline ends came to 12 bases. CDR1 KGHSH and CDR2 LQKENI come from the germline V gene. The table came from immunoSEQ multiplex PCR; TCRdb's copy has only in-frame clones and leaves some out. The data contain 60,000 to 85,000 clones, roughly 73% of them singletons. The sample in question was CD4+ or CD8+ T cells sorted from blood, obtained in a trial of the OX40 agonist ivuxolimab. This rearrangement joins TRBV18 to TRBJ1-4; no definite D call. This sequence originates from an adult with an advanced solid tumor such as melanoma, head and neck, liver or kidney cancer. CDR3 amino acids: CASSPGSLNEKLFF. CDR3 bases: TGTGCCAGCTCCCCGGGGAGTCTTAATGAAAAACTGTTTTTT.